What follows are 26 T cell receptor beta chains derived from one specimen sequenced in a study of blood T cell repertoires in COVID-19. Clones were read by immunoSEQ multiplex PCR, and TCRdb kept only the in-frame ones, dropping some. The sample lists approximately 82,000 clones; around 81% were seen once. The specimen was peripheral blood. The receptors shown here come from a woman between 65 and 79 years old with active or convalescent COVID-19.

This clone showed up just once. V usage is TRBV27 and J usage is TRBJ1-6, with D maybe TRBD1 (5 bases). The germline V gene encodes CDR1 MNHEY and CDR2 SMNVEV (reference sequence). Trimming left V 1 base short and J 13 bases short, with 20 bases between. The CDR3 sequence is 16 residues long. The CDR3 region has the DNA TGTGCCAGCAGTTTATTGGGTCAGGGAAGAACCCCGCCCCTCCACTTT. This sequence encodes CASSLLGQGRTPPLHF.

The J gene is TRBJ1-1, the V gene TRBV10-1; no firm D call. Trimming stripped 0 bases from V and 6 bases from J, with 11 bases between. Germline V CDR1 and CDR2: WNHNN, SYGVQD (reference sequence). This CDR3 comprises 14 residues. The CDR3, as DNA: TGCGCCAGCAGTGAGTCCCAGGAAGTGGCTGAAGCTTTCTTT. Protein sequence: CASSESQEVAEAFF.

This chain joins TRBV11-3 and TRBJ2-3, with 8 bases matching TRBD1. The CDR3 runs 13 residues. CDR1 is SGHNT and CDR2 is YENEEA in the germline V gene. V gave up 5 bases and J gave up 9 bases; unmatched junction bases: 7. CDR3 amino acids: CASSTRQGTTQYF. CDR3 in DNA: TGTGCCAGCAGCACTCGACAGGGGACAACGCAGTATTTT.

The V call is TRBV5-1, the J call TRBJ1-2, with D unclear. The CDR3 loop spans 12 amino acids. Trimming took off 0 bases at V and 8 bases at J, with 8 bases between the two ends. Germline assignment: CDR1 SGHRS and CDR2 YFSETQ. The CDR3 reads CASSLDFEGYTF. CDR3 coding DNA: TGCGCCAGCAGCTTGGATTTCGAGGGCTACACCTTC.

The genes are TRBV7-2 and TRBJ2-7; 8 bases fit TRBD2. The CDR3 loop spans 15 amino acids. With 5 bases clipped from V and 3 bases from J, the junction kept 9 bases outside the gene matches. Per germline, CDR1 SGHTA and CDR2 FQGNSA. Here the CDR3 reads CASSRRSGGGYEQYF. CDR3 nucleotides: TGTGCCAGCAGCCGTAGAAGCGGGGGCGGCTACGAGCAGTACTTC.

The J gene is TRBJ2-7, the V gene TRBV5-1; TRBD1 is a possible D gene (7 bases). The germline V and J ends were trimmed by 0 bases and 0 bases, with 19 bases remaining between them. This CDR3 spans 18 amino acids. Germline V gives CDR1 SGHRS, CDR2 YFSETQ. CDR3 sequence (DNA): TGCGCCAGCAGCTTGGTATCAGGGGGAGGTGTGGGCTCCTACGAGCAGTACTTC. Protein product: CASSLVSGGGVGSYEQYF.

The chain employs TRBV5-1 and TRBJ2-7; 9 positions agree with TRBD1. This CDR3 region has 14 residues. The V gene end was trimmed by 4 bases and the J gene end by 4 bases; junction bases not matched to a gene: 6. Germline V gives CDR1 SGHRS, CDR2 YFSETQ. The CDR3 coding sequence is TGCGCCAGCAGCAAAACAGGGGGCGGTTACGAGCAGTACTTC. This codes for CASSKTGGGYEQYF.

The rearrangement links TRBV5-4 to TRBJ2-3, with D hard to call. Germline V CDR1 and CDR2: SGHNT, YYREEE (reference sequence). V shed 3 bases and J shed 2 bases, with 10 bases lying between them. There are 14 residues in the CDR3. Written as DNA, the CDR3 is TGTGCCAGCAGCTCCCTAGTGTCCACAGATACGCAGTATTTT. Translating it yields CASSSLVSTDTQYF.

The J gene is TRBJ1-2, the V gene TRBV10-3; the D gene is possibly TRBD1 (5 bases). The CDR3 spans 15 residues. Trimming cost V 0 bases and J 5 bases, with 13 bases left between them. Per the germline V gene, CDR1 is ENHRY and CDR2 is SYGVKD. DNA for the CDR3: TGTGCCATCAGTGAGTCGATGGGGCAGGGATATGGCTACACCTTC. Its protein product is CAISESMGQGYGYTF.

This chain connects TRBV10-3 to TRBJ2-1; D is possibly TRBD2 (5 bases). The CDR3 is 11 residues long. Trimming shortened V by 6 bases and J by 8 bases, and 8 bases separated the two germline ends. Germline V gene sequence: CDR1 ENHRY, CDR2 SYGVKD. The CDR3 region is CAIRTTDEQFF. CDR3 in DNA: TGTGCCATCAGGACTACGGATGAGCAGTTCTTC.

The chain uses TRBV2 and TRBJ1-2; a weak D match, TRBD1 (6 bases). The V end lost 10 bases, the J end lost 0 bases, and 12 bases lay between the germline ends. Germline assignment: CDR1 SNHLY and CDR2 FYNNEI. The CDR3 length is 13 residues. Here the CDR3 DNA reads TGTGCCACCACAGGGATTTCTAACTATGGCTACACCTTC. Its protein is CATTGISNYGYTF.

The rearrangement joins TRBV5-5 to TRBJ2-5; possibly TRBD1 for D (5 bases). There are 16 residues in the CDR3. Germline V gene sequence: CDR1 SGHKS, CDR2 YYEKEE (reference sequence). V lost 1 base to trimming and J lost 2 bases, with 15 bases between them. CDR3 loop: CASSLFAQDGQETQYF. As DNA, the CDR3 is TGTGCCAGCAGCTTGTTCGCACAGGACGGTCAAGAGACCCAGTACTTC.

This clone is a singleton in its sample. This chain links TRBV3-1 (or the pseudogene TRBV3-2) with TRBJ1-2, with TRBD1 matching over 9 bases. This CDR3 contains 14 residues. The V gene's germline CDR1 is LGHDT and CDR2 YNNKEL (reference sequence). V shed 4 bases, J shed 4 bases, and the junction held 4 bases outside the gene matches. CDR3 coding DNA: TGTGCCAGCAGCCCGACAGGGGGAGGCTATGGCTACACCTTC. Translation: CASSPTGGGYGYTF.

V usage is TRBV6-2 or TRBV6-3 and J usage is TRBJ2-1; D is ambiguous. The CDR3 extends over 13 amino acids. The germline V and J ends were trimmed by 6 bases and 0 bases, with 6 bases remaining between them. The germline CDR1 and CDR2 sequences are MNHEY and SVGEGT. CDR3 DNA sequence: TGTGCCAGCAGCCCGGCCTCCTACAATGAGCAGTTCTTC. This gives the protein CASSPASYNEQFF.

In its sample, this clone was seen once. The rearrangement joins TRBV5-1 to TRBJ2-1; TRBD1 aligns across 8 bases. CDR1 is SGHRS and CDR2 is YFSETQ in the germline V gene. The CDR3 length is 15 residues. V was clipped by 1 base and J by 4 bases; unmatched bases: 4. Written as DNA, the CDR3 is TGCGCCAGCAGCTTGCTGGACAGGGCTTACAATGAGCAGTTCTTC. The encoded protein is CASSLLDRAYNEQFF.

The chain joins TRBV3-1 (or the pseudogene TRBV3-2) to TRBJ2-1, with 13 bases identical to TRBD2. The germline V gene encodes CDR1 LGHDT and CDR2 YNNKEL (reference sequence). CDR3 size: 20 residues. J gave up 0 bases and V 0 bases, and 8 bases lay outside the gene matches. CDR3 bases: TGTGCCAGCAGCCAAGATAAGACTAGCGGGGGGCTCCTCTCCTACAATGAGCAGTTCTTC. It yields the protein CASSQDKTSGGLLSYNEQFF.

The chain's CDR3 is CASSEELAGDNEQFF. The CDR3 nucleotides are TGTGCCAGCAGTGAAGAACTAGCGGGGGACAATGAGCAGTTCTTC. The chain has TRBV2 and TRBJ2-1; TRBD2 matches 11 bases. This CDR3 comprises 15 residues. V shed 1 base and J 5 bases; nucleotides not matched to a gene: 1. In germline, CDR1 is SNHLY, CDR2 FYNNEI.

This clone showed up just once. The chain joins TRBV21-1 to TRBJ2-2; the tabulated D call, TRBD1, remains unverified against the DNA. TRBV21-1 constitutes a pseudogene. CDR3 size: 16 residues. CDR3 DNA sequence: TGTGCCAGCAGCAAGGGTCGCACCCCCAGGACCGGGGAGCTGTTTTTT. It specifies CASSKGRTPRTGELFF.

J is TRBJ2-7 and V is TRBV7-2, with 10 bases lining up with TRBD2. Germline CDR1 SGHTA, CDR2 FQGNSA. The CDR3 totals 15 residues. V shed 1 base, J shed 3 bases, and the junction held 3 bases outside the gene matches. The CDR3 nucleotides read TGTGCCAGCAGCTTAGGTCCTAGCGGGGGCTACGAGCAGTACTTC. It encodes CASSLGPSGGYEQYF.

This rearrangement joins TRBV5-1 to TRBJ2-5; 9 positions match TRBD1. CDR3 length: 14 residues. The J segment lost 2 bases and the V segment lost 5 bases, leaving 4 bases of the junction unmatched. The germline V gene has CDR1 SGHRS and CDR2 YFSETQ. CDR3 sequence reads: CASRTGGFQETQYF. CDR3 DNA sequence: TGCGCCAGCAGGACAGGGGGATTTCAAGAGACCCAGTACTTC. The full variable domain, completed using reference TRBV5-1 and TRBJ2-5, is KAGVTQTPRYLIKTRGQQVTLSCSPISGHRSVSWYQQTPGQGLQFLFEYFSETQRNKGNFPGRFSGRQFSNSRSEMNVSTLELGDSALYLCASRTGGFQETQYFGPGTRLLVL.

The CDR3: CASSQGGGGARGELFF. The CDR3 nucleotides are TGTGCCAGCAGCCAAGGAGGCGGGGGGGCCAGGGGGGAGCTGTTTTTT. The V gene is TRBV4-2, the J gene TRBJ2-2; 9 positions match TRBD2. CDR1 and CDR2 from the germline V gene are LGHNA and YNFKEQ. V lost 1 base and J lost 8; bases outside the gene matches: 8. The CDR3 sequence is 16 residues long.

This clone was counted a single time. The rearrangement joins TRBV12-3 or TRBV12-4 to TRBJ1-1; D unresolved. Trimming cost V 3 bases and J 1 base, with 6 bases left between them. There are 13 residues in the CDR3. The chain's CDR3 is CASSFGGNTEAFF. In DNA, the CDR3 is TGTGCCAGCAGTTTCGGAGGGAACACTGAAGCTTTCTTT.

The gene calls are TRBV5-5 and TRBJ2-5; maybe TRBD1 (5 bases). This CDR3 is 15 amino acids long. Between the trimmed V and J ends, which lost 1 base and 5 bases, there was a span of 15 bases. Germline CDR1 is SGHKS and CDR2 is YYEKEE (reference sequence). This chain's CDR3 is CASSLIGQGTETQYF. CDR3 nucleotides: TGTGCCAGCAGCTTGATAGGGCAGGGAACGGAGACCCAGTACTTC.

The V gene is TRBV5-1, the J gene TRBJ1-1, with a weak D call TRBD1 (6 bases). The V end was cut by 4 bases, the J end by 1 base, with 11 bases between. CDR1 SGHRS and CDR2 YFSETQ come from the germline V gene. CDR3 length equals 14 residues. CDR3: CASSRSGENTEAFF. CDR3 nucleotides: TGCGCCAGCAGCAGGTCAGGGGAGAACACTGAAGCTTTCTTT.

The chain joins TRBV5-1 to TRBJ2-5; D remains unclear. V shed 2 bases and J shed 8 bases, with 10 bases lying between them. CDR3 length: 12 residues. From germline, CDR1 is SGHRS and CDR2 YFSETQ. For the CDR3, the DNA is TGCGCCAGCAGCTTTACTGGAGCCACCCAGTACTTC. Protein product: CASSFTGATQYF.

This clone was recorded a few times. The chain combines TRBV5-5 with TRBJ1-1, with D unresolved. The CDR3 runs to 15 residues. Germline values: CDR1 SGHKS, CDR2 YYEKEE (reference sequence). The germline V and J ends were trimmed by 0 bases and 0 bases, with 9 bases remaining between them. The CDR3 bases are TGTGCCAGCAGCTTGGATCCAGGTTTGAACACTGAAGCTTTCTTT. Protein product: CASSLDPGLNTEAFF.